This T cell receptor (beta chain) was documented in a study of T cells after yellow fever vaccination. This clonotype was recorded a few times. Its specificity is not known. Findings and caveats of the study: Contamination by abundant bulk-population clonotypes could be present in FACS-sorted repertoires.

Per the germline V gene, CDR1 is MDHEN and CDR2 is SYDVKM. The CDR3 has 12 amino acids. Trimming shortened V by 4 bases and J by 8 bases, and 8 bases separated the two germline ends. Researchers made TCR cDNA using 5'RACE template switching, and this step added a universal primer site and UMIs. TCRdb recomputed calls from the 5' RACE reads with MiXCR, one row per CDR3 protein. The sample lists 200,000 to 300,000 distinct CDR3 sequences, 5.5% to 8.5% seen once, with 0.85% to 1.2% in the top ten. The sequencing used CD4+ T cells sorted from PBMCs, collected on the day of the yellow fever booster vaccination. The TCR was taken from a young man who received the YFV17D yellow fever vaccine. The rearrangement joins TRBV28 to TRBJ2-2; no definite D call. The CDR3 DNA reads TGTGCCAGCAGTTCATGGGGAGGGGAGCTGTTTTTT. Its translation is CASSSWGGELFF.